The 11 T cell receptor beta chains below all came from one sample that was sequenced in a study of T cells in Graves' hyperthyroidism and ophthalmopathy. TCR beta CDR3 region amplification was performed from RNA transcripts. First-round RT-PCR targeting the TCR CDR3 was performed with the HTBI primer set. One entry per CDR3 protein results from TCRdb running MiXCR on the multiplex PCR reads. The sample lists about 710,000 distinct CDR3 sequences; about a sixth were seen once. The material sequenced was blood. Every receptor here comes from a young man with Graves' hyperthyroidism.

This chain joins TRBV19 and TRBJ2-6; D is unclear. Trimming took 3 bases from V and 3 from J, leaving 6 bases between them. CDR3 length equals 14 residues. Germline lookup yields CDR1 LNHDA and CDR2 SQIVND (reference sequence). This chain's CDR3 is CASSISFGANVLTF. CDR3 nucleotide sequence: TGTGCCAGTAGTATTTCCTTTGGGGCCAACGTCCTGACTTTC.

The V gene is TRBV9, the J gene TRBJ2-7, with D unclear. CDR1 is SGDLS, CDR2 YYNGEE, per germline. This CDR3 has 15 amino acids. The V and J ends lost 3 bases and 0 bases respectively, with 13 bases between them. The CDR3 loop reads CASSAGQLSSYEQYF. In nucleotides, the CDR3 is TGTGCCAGCAGCGCCGGGCAGCTGAGCTCCTACGAGCAGTACTTC.

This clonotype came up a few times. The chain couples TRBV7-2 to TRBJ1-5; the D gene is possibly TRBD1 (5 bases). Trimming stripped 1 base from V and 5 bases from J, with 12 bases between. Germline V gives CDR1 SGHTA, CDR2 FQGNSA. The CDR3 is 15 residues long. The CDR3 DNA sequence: TGTGCCAGCAGCTTAGATTCGCAGGGCCATCAGCCCCAGCATTTT. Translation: CASSLDSQGHQPQHF.

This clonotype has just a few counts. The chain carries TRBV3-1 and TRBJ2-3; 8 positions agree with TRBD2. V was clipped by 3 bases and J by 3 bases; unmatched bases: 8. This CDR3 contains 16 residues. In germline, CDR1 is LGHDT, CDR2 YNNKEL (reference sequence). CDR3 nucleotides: TGTGCCAGCAGCCAGGCTGTGGTAGCGGGAACAGATACGCAGTATTTT. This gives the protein CASSQAVVAGTDTQYF.

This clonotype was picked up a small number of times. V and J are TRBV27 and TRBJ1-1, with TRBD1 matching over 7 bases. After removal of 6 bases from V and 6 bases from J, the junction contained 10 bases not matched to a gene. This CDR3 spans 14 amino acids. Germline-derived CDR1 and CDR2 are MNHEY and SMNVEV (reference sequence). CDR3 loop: CASRTGNGRAEAFF. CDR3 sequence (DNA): TGTGCCAGCAGGACAGGGAATGGCCGCGCTGAAGCTTTCTTT.

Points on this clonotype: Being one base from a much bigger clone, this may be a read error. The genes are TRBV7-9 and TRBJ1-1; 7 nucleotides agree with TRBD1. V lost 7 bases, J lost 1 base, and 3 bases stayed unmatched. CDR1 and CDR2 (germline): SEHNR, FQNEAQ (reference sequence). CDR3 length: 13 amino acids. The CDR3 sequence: CASIRDRNTEAFF. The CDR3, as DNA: TGTGCCAGCATCCGGGACAGGAACACTGAAGCTTTCTTT.

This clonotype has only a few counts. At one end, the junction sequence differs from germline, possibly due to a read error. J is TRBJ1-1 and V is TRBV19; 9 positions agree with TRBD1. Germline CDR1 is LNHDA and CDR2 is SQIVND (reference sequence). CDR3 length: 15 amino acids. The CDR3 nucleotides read TGTGCCAGTAGCTACAGGGGGCTTCTGAACACTGAAGCCTTCTTT. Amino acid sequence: CASSYRGLLNTEAFF.

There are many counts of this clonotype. The CDR3 loop reads CASSSGTGSVETQYF. CDR3 nucleotide sequence: TGTGCCAGCAGCTCGGGGACAGGGAGTGTGGAGACCCAGTACTTC. The V and J genes are TRBV7-9 and TRBJ2-5; 9 bases map to TRBD1. The CDR3 is 15 residues long. From germline, CDR1 is SEHNR and CDR2 FQNEAQ (reference sequence). The junction had 8 bases not matched to a gene; V was cut back by 4 bases and J by 5 bases.

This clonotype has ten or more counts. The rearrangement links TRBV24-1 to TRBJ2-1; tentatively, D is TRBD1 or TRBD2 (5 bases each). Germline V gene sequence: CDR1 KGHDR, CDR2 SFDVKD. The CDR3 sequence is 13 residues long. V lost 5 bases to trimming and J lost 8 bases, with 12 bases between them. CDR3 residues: CATSGDPGYEQFF. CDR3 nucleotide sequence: TGTGCCACCAGTGGGGACCCGGGCTATGAGCAGTTCTTC.

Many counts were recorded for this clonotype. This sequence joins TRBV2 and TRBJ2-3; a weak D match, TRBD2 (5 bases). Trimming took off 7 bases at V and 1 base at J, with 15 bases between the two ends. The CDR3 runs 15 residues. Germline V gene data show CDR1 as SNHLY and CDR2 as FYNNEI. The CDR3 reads CASIPSGIRTDTQYF. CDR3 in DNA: TGTGCCAGCATCCCCTCCGGGATTCGCACAGATACGCAGTATTTT. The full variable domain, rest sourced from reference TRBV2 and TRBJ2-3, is EPEVTQTPSHQVTQMGQEVILRCVPISNHLYFYWYRQILGQKVEFLVSFYNNEISEKSEIFDDQFSVERPDGSNFTLKIRSTKLEDSAMYFCASIPSGIRTDTQYFGPGTRLTVL.

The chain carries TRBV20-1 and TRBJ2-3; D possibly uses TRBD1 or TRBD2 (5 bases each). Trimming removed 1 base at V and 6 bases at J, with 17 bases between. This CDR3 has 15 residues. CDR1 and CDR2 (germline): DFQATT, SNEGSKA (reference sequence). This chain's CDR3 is CSARAHGTGGDTQYF. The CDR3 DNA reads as TGCAGTGCTAGAGCCCACGGGACCGGTGGGGATACGCAGTATTTT.